The 15 T cell receptor beta chains below come from one sample, sequenced in a study of T cells in Graves' hyperthyroidism and ophthalmopathy. Using RNA transcripts as the source, TCR beta CDR3 regions were amplified. RT-PCR in the first round (using the HTBI primer set) targeted the TCR CDR3. Via MiXCR, TCRdb re-called the multiplex PCR reads, giving one row per CDR3 protein. The sample consists of nearly 600,000 distinct CDR3 sequences, roughly 13% of them appearing once. What was sequenced was blood. All receptors come from a woman aged 25 to 39 with Graves' hyperthyroidism that later progressed to Graves' ophthalmopathy.

This clonotype has more than one count but fewer than ten. The CDR3 DNA reads TGTGCCAGCAGCGTAGGTGGGTCTAAAGAAGTCTATGGCTACACCTTC. Protein product: CASSVGGSKEVYGYTF. The rearrangement links TRBV9 to TRBJ1-2; D gene unclear. The CDR3 is made up of 16 amino acids. The V end was cut by 0 bases, the J end by 4 bases, with 16 bases between. The germline V gene encodes CDR1 SGDLS and CDR2 YYNGEE.

This clonotype was recorded at least ten times. This chain joins TRBV28 and TRBJ1-2; D is uncertain. The germline V gene encodes CDR1 MDHEN and CDR2 SYDVKM. The CDR3 covers 14 residues. The V gene lost 6 bases and the J gene lost 7 bases, with 18 bases spanning the gap. CDR3 bases: TGTGCCAGCAGCCTAACACCACTGGTGGGTGGCTACACCTTC. It specifies CASSLTPLVGGYTF.

This clonotype was observed many times. J is TRBJ2-3 and V is TRBV11-2, with 14 nucleotides matching TRBD2. This CDR3 spans 15 amino acids. The V segment lost 6 bases and the J segment 6 bases; nucleotides outside the gene matches: 5. CDR1 and CDR2 (germline): SGHAT, FQNNGV. CDR3 residues: CASSPGLAGADTQYF. The DNA for the CDR3 is TGTGCCAGCAGTCCGGGACTAGCGGGAGCGGATACGCAGTATTTT. The full variable domain, with the rest looked up from reference TRBV11-2 and TRBJ2-3, is EAGVAQSPRYKIIEKRQSVAFWCNPISGHATLYWYQQILGQGPKLLIQFQNNGVVDDSQLPKDRFSAERLKGVDSTLKIQPAKLEDSAVYLCASSPGLAGADTQYFGPGTRLTVL.

There are a few counts of this clonotype. J is TRBJ2-7 and V is TRBV29-1; 10 bases agree with TRBD1. This CDR3 has 11 amino acids. Germline V lookup: CDR1 SQVTM, CDR2 ANQGSEA. V trimming: 4 bases; J trimming: 7 bases; junction bases outside the gene matches: 1. The DNA for the CDR3 is TGCAGCGTTGGGACAGGGGGAGAGCAGTACTTC. This encodes CSVGTGGEQYF.

This clonotype was counted a few times. V usage is TRBV30 and J usage is TRBJ1-2, with a tentative D call TRBD1 (5 bases). V dropped 0 bases and J dropped 4 bases, with 9 bases sitting between them. This CDR3 spans 13 amino acids. In germline, CDR1 is GTSNPN, CDR2 SVGIG (reference sequence). In nucleotides, the CDR3 is TGTGCCTGGAGTGTAGGGGAGGGCTATGGCTACACCTTC. Translation: CAWSVGEGYGYTF.

This clonotype was seen ten or more times. V is TRBV14 and J is TRBJ2-7; TRBD1 aligns across 10 bases. In germline, CDR1 is SGHDN, CDR2 FVKESK. Unmatched junction bases numbered 3, after V lost 3 bases and J lost 1 base. The CDR3 has 15 residues. The CDR3 nucleotides read TGTGCCAGCAGCCAGGCGGACAGGGGGTCCTACGAGCAGTACTTC. Its translation is CASSQADRGSYEQYF.

This clonotype has just a few counts. The J gene is TRBJ2-1, the V gene TRBV4-1; 8 bases are shared with TRBD2. The CDR3 runs to 17 residues. The ends lost 1 base at V and 3 bases at J; junction bases unmatched: 8. Germline CDR1 reads MGHRA; CDR2 reads YSYEKL. CDR3 bases: TGCGCCAGCAGCCAAGGGCTAGCGGGCCGGTACTACAATGAGCAGTTCTTC. Amino acid sequence: CASSQGLAGRYYNEQFF.

V and J are TRBV5-1 and TRBJ2-2; D uncertain. The CDR3 is 15 amino acids. V was pared by 2 bases and J by 8 bases, with 16 bases between. CDR1 is SGHRS and CDR2 is YFSETQ in the germline V gene. The chain's CDR3 is CASSFQDAREGELFF. CDR3 sequence (DNA): TGCGCCAGCAGCTTTCAGGACGCAAGAGAGGGGGAGCTGTTTTTT.

The sample holds many counts of this clonotype. The rearrangement joins TRBV3-1 to TRBJ2-1; D perhaps matches TRBD2 (6 bases). Trimming removed 2 bases from V and 5 bases from J, with 13 bases in between. Germline CDR1 LGHDT, CDR2 YNNKEL (reference sequence). CDR3 size: 15 residues. The CDR3: CASSQPGLANNEQFF. CDR3 DNA sequence: TGTGCCAGCAGCCAACCGGGACTGGCGAACAATGAGCAGTTCTTC.

The rearrangement links TRBV19 to TRBJ2-1, with D possibly being TRBD2 (6 bases). The V end was cut by 3 bases, the J end by 4 bases, with 16 bases between. Germline lookup yields CDR1 LNHDA and CDR2 SQIVND (reference sequence). This CDR3 has 16 residues. This chain's CDR3 is CASSIVAGTQYNEQFF. Written as DNA, the CDR3 is TGTGCCAGTAGTATTGTCGCGGGGACTCAATACAATGAGCAGTTCTTC.

This clonotype was counted ten times or more. One end of the junction fails to match germline, which may point to a read error. The chain employs TRBV7-8 and TRBJ2-1, with 7 bases matching TRBD1. In germline, CDR1 is SGHVS, CDR2 FQNEAQ. The CDR3 is made up of 17 amino acids. CDR3 loop: CASTLISWDRLYNEQFF. DNA for the CDR3: TGTGCCAGCACCTTAATAAGCTGGGACAGACTTTACAATGAGCAGTTCTTC.

V usage is TRBV24-1 and J usage is TRBJ2-1, with D possibly being TRBD2 (6 bases). Trimming took off 0 bases at V and 0 bases at J, with 8 bases between the two ends. The CDR3 is made up of 16 amino acids. CDR1 is KGHDR and CDR2 is SFDVKD in the germline V gene. CDR3 protein: CATSDLAGPSYNEQFF. CDR3 nucleotides: TGTGCCACCAGTGATTTGGCGGGACCCTCCTACAATGAGCAGTTCTTC.

This clonotype was counted at least ten times. This rearrangement joins TRBV30 to TRBJ2-7; tentative D call: TRBD2 (6 bases). The CDR3 covers 12 residues. Germline V CDR1 and CDR2: GTSNPN, SVGIG (reference sequence). The V gene lost 0 bases and the J gene lost 8 bases, with 11 bases spanning the gap. The CDR3 sequence: CAWSVLGGKQYF. In nucleotides, the CDR3 is TGTGCCTGGAGTGTACTGGGGGGAAAGCAGTACTTC.

This clonotype was seen only a few times. The CDR3 sequence: CASSHSRDVFHEQYF. The CDR3 DNA follows: TGTGCCAGCAGCCATTCGCGGGACGTTTTCCACGAGCAGTACTTC. The rearrangement joins TRBV3-2 to TRBJ2-7; the table calls TRBD1, which could not be checked here. TRBV3-2 is tagged as a pseudogene. This CDR3 contains 15 residues.

Concerning this clonotype: A much larger clone lies a single base off, so this may be a read error. The V gene is TRBV3-1, the J gene TRBJ2-3; D is unresolved. This CDR3 has 16 residues. Germline-derived CDR1 and CDR2 are LGHDT and YNNKEL (reference sequence). The CDR3 sequence: CASSQEWAHWADTRYF. As DNA, the CDR3 is TGTGCCAGCAGCCAAGAGTGGGCCCACTGGGCAGATACGCGGTATTTT.